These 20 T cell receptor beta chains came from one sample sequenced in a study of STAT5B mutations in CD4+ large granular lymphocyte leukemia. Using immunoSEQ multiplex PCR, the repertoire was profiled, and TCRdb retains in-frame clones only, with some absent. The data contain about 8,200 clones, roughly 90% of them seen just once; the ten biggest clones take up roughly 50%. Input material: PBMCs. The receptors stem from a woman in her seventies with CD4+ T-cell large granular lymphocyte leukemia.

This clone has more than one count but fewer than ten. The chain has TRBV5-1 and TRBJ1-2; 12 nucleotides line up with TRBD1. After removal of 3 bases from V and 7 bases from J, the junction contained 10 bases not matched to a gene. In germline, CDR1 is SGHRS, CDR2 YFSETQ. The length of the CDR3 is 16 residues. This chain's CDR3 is CASSSLTGTGGIGYTF. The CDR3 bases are TGCGCCAGCAGCTCTCTGACCGGGACAGGGGGCATTGGCTACACCTTC. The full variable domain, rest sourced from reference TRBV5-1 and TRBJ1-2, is KAGVTQTPRYLIKTRGQQVTLSCSPISGHRSVSWYQQTPGQGLQFLFEYFSETQRNKGNFPGRFSGRQFSNSRSEMNVSTLELGDSALYLCASSSLTGTGGIGYTFGSGTRLTVV.

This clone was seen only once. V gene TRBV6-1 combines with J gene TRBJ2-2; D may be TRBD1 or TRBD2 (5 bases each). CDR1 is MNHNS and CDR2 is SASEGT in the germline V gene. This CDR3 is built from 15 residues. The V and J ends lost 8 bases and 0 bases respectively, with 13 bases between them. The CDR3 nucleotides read TGTGCCAGCGCGACGGGACGTACGAACACCGGGGAGCTGTTTTTT. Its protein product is CASATGRTNTGELFF.

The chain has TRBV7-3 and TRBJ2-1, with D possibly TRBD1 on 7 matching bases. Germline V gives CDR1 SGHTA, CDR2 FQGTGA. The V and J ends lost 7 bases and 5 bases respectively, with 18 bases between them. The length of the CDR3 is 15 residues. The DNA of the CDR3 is TGTGCCAGCACCAAAGGGGGCGGGGACCACAATGAGCAGTTCTTC. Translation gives CASTKGGGDHNEQFF.

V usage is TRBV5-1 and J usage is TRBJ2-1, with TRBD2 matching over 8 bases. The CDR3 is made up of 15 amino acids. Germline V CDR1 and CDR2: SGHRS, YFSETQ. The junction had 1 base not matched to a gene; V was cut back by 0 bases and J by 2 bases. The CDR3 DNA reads TGCGCCAGCAGCTTGGGCGGGAGGACCTACAATGAGCAGTTCTTC. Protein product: CASSLGGRTYNEQFF. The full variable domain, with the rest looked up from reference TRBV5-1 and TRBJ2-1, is KAGVTQTPRYLIKTRGQQVTLSCSPISGHRSVSWYQQTPGQGLQFLFEYFSETQRNKGNFPGRFSGRQFSNSRSEMNVSTLELGDSALYLCASSLGGRTYNEQFFGPGTRLTVL.

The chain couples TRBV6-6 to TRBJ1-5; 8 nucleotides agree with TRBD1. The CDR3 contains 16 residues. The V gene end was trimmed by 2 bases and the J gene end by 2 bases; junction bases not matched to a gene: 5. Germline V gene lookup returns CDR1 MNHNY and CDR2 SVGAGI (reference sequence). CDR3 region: CASSYPGGGGNQPQHF. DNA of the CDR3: TGTGCCAGCAGTTACCCAGGGGGCGGCGGCAATCAGCCCCAGCATTTT.

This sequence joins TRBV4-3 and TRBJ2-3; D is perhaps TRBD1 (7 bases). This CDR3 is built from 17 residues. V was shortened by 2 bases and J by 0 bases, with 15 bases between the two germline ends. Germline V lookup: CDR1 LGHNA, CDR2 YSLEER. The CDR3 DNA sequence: TGCGCCAGCAGCCAATCCCCGCAGGGGGGAAGCACAGATACGCAGTATTTT. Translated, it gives CASSQSPQGGSTDTQYF.

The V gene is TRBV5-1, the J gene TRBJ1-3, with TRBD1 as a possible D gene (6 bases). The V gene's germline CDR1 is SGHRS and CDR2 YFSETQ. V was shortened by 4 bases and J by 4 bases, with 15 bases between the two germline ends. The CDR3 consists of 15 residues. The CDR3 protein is CASSPEDRSGNTIYF. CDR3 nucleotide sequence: TGCGCCAGCAGCCCGGAGGACAGATCCGGAAACACCATATATTTT.

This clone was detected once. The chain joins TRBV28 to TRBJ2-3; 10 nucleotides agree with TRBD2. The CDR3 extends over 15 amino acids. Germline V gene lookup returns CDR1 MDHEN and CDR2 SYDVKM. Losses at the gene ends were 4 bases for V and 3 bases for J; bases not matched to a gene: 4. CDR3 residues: CASSSSGGMTDTQYF. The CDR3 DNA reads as TGTGCCAGCAGTTCTAGCGGGGGAATGACAGATACGCAGTATTTT.

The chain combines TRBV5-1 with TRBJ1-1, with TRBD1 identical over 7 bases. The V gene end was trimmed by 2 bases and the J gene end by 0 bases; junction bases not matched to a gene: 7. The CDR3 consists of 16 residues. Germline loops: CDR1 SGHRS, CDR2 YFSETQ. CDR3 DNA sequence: TGCGCCAGCAGCTTTGGGGCCGGGACAGTGAACACTGAAGCTTTCTTT. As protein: CASSFGAGTVNTEAFF.

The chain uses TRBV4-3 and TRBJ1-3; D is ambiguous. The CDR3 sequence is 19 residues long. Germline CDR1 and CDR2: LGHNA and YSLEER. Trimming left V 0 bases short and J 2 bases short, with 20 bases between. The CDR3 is CASSQEGGSRGLAGNTIYF. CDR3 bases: TGCGCCAGCAGCCAAGAGGGTGGGTCGCGGGGTCTGGCTGGAAACACCATATATTTT.

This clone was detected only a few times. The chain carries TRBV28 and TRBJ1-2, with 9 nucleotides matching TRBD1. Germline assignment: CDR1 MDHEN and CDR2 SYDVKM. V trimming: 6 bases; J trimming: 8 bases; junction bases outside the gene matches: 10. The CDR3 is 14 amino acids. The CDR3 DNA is TGTGCCAGCAGGGAACAGGGGGCGCAAGGAGGCTACACCTTC. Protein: CASREQGAQGGYTF.

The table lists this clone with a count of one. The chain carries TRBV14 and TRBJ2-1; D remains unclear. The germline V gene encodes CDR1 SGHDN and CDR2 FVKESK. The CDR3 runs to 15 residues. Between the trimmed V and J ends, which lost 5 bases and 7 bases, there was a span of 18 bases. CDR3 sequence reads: CASSMASSLRNEQFF. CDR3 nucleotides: TGTGCCAGCAGCATGGCGTCCTCCCTACGGAATGAGCAGTTCTTC.

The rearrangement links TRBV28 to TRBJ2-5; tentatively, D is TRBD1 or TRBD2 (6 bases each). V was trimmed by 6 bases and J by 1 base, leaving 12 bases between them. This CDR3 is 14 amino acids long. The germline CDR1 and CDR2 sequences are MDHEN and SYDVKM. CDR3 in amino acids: CASREGGPQETQYF. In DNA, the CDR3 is TGTGCCAGCAGAGAGGGGGGACCCCAAGAGACCCAGTACTTC.

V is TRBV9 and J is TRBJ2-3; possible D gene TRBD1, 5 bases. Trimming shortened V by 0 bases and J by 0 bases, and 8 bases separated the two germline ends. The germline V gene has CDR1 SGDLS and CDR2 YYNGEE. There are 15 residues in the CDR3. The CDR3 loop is CASSVVAGSTDTQYF. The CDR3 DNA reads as TGTGCCAGCAGCGTAGTTGCAGGGAGCACAGATACGCAGTATTTT.

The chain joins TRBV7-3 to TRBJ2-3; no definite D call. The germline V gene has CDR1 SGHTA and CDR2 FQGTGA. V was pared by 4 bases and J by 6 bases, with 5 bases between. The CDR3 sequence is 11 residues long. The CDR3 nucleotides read TGTGCCAGCAGCTCACGGGATACGCAGTATTTT. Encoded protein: CASSSRDTQYF.

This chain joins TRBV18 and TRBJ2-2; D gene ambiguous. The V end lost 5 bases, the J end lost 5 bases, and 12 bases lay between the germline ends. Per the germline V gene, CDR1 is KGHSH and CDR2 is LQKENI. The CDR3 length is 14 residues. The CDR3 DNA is TGTGCCAGCTCATCTGGGTCAGTAACCGGGGAGCTGTTTTTT. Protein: CASSSGSVTGELFF. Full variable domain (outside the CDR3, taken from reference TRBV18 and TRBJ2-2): NAGVMQNPRHLVRRRGQEARLRCSPMKGHSHVYWYRQLPEEGLKFMVYLQKENIIDESGMPKERFSAEFPKEGPSILRIQQVVRGDSAAYFCASSSGSVTGELFFGEGSRLTVL.

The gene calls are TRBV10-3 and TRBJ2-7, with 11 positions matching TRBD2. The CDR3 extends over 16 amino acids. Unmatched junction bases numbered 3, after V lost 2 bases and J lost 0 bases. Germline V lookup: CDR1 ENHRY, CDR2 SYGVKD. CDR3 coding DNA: TGTGCCATCAGTGAGACCGGGACTAGCGGCTCCTACGAGCAGTACTTC. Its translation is CAISETGTSGSYEQYF.

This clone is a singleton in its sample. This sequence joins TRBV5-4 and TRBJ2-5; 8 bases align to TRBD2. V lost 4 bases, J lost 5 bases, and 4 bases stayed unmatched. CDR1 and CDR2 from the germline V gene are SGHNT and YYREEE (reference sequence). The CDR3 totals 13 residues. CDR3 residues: CASSKGLVETQYF. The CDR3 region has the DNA TGTGCCAGCAGCAAGGGACTAGTGGAGACCCAGTACTTC.

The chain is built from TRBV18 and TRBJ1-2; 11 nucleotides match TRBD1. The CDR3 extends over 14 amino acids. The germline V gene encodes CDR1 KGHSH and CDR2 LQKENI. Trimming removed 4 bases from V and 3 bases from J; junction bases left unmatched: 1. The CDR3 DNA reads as TGTGCCAGCTCACGGACAGGGGGCGACTATGGCTACACCTTC. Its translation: CASSRTGGDYGYTF.

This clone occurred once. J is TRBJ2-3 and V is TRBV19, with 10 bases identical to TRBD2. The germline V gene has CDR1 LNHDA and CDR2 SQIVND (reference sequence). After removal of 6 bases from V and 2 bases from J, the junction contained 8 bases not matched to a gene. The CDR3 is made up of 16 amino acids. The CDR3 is CASRSVAGGSTDTQYF. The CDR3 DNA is TGTGCCAGTAGATCCGTAGCGGGGGGTTCCACAGATACGCAGTATTTT.